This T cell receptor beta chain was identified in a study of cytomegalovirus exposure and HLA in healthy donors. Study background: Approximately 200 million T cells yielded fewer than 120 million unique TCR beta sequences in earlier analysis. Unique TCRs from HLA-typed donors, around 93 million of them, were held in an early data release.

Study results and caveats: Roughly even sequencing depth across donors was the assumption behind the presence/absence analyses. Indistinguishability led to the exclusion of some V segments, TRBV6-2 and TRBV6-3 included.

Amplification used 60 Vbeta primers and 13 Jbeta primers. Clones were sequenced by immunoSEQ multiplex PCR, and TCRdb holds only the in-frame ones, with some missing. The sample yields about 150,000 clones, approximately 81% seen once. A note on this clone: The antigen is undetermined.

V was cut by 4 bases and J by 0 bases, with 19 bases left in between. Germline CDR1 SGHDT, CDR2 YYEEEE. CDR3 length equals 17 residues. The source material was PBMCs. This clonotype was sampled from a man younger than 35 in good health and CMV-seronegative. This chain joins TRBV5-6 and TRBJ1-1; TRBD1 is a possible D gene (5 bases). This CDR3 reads CASSLHRLGRMNTEAFF. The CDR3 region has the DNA TGTGCCAGCAGCCTCCACAGGCTGGGAAGAATGAACACTGAAGCTTTCTTT.